The clone carrying this T cell receptor beta chain was counted many times. Its antigen is undetermined. The data derive from a study of T-cell reconstitution after alpha-beta-depleted transplantation in children. A library of TCRbeta sequences, prepared with unique molecular identifiers, was generated. TCRdb redid the calling of the PCR reads with MiXCR, one entry per CDR3 protein. The data show 85,000 to 120,000 distinct CDR3 sequences, 7% to 8% seen once. Study results and caveats: When one year had passed after transplant, most T-cell counts and diversity came from newly produced T cells.

Germline CDR1 and CDR2: MNHNS and SASEGT. CDR3 length: 15 residues. J lost 4 bases, V lost 6 bases, and 8 bases had no gene match. The clonotype was recovered from a boy younger than 10 with acute lymphoblastic leukemia, due to receive a stem cell transplant. V usage is TRBV6-1 and J usage is TRBJ2-2, with 7 positions matching TRBD2. The sample consisted of PBMCs, taken before TCRalphabeta/CD19-depleted stem cell transplant. The DNA of the CDR3 is TGTGCCAGCAGCGGGACTACCCACATCACCGGGGAGCTGTTTTTT. Translated: CASSGTTHITGELFF.